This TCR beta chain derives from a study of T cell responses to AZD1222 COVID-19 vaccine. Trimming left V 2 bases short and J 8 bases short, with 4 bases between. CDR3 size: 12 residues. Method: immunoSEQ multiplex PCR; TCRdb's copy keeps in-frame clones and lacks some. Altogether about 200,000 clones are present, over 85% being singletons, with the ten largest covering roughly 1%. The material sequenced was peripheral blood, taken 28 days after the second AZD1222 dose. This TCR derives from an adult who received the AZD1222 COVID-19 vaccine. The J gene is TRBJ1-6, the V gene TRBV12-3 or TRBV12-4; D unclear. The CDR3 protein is CASSLSDSPLHF. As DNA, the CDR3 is TGTGCCAGCAGTTTATCGGATTCACCCCTCCACTTT.